This T cell receptor (beta chain) was identified in a study of blood T cells in healthy people across ages (dated by TCRdb to between 2014 and 2017). Some background on the complete study: In model experiments, template switching captured about one uniquely barcoded TCR beta cDNA molecule for every two T cells. To avoid experimental bias, donors of different ages were spread randomly across the sequencing lanes. Age-related changes in TCR beta repertoire diversity were measured in the study by deep sequencing normalized with unique cDNA molecular identifiers. Donors were grouped into four age groups: young (average roughly 15 years), middle-aged (roughly 38), aged (around 56) and long-lived (about 90). The study analyzed two additional independent replicas of 1 million unique cDNA reads from the same blood draw for two donors, one aged 18 to 30 and one aged 80 or older.

The CDR3 holds 16 amino acids from the cysteine to the phenylalanine. The only DNA kept is the CDR3, 48 bases in frame from the first base. The germline V gene (reference sequence) specifies DFQATT as CDR1 and SNEGSKA as CDR2. Donors were 39 systemically healthy Caucasian individuals from Russia aged 6 to 90 years. Each donor gave about 9.2 milliliters of peripheral blood, drawn into EDTA-treated Vacutainer tubes. Ficoll-Paque density-gradient centrifugation was used to isolate PBMCs, with at least 6.5 million obtained per sample. Total RNA was extracted from PBMCs with Trizol reagent, with at least 5.5 micrograms obtained per sample. Naive CD45RAhigh/CD27high T cell percentages were measured by flow cytometry on a PBMC aliquot from every donor. The research as a whole found: Since profiling was done on bulk unsorted PBMCs, naive and antigen-experienced compartments could not be conclusively compared. As age increased, observed TCR beta diversity per million T cells dropped in a roughly linear way, and a significant reduction was already evident by age 40. Because the CMV infection status of the donors was unknown, age-related changes in expanded clonotypes may potentially have been confounded. Total diversity estimates from one million sequenced T cells were considered lower bounds and underestimates. Compared with the aged group, the long-lived group had more naive CD4+ T cells, fewer expanded clones and increased TCR diversity, a pattern suggesting age selection. Observed TCR beta diversity correlated strongly with the percentage of naive T cells measured by flow cytometry.

The sample holds a few counts of this clonotype. Its antigen target is currently unknown. The input lacks base qualities; no much larger clone sits a single base away. The method behind the library was 5' RACE. The data were produced on an Illumina HiSeq 2500. A second PCR of about 6 to 12 cycles was run with a J-beta primer mix and a sample-barcoded 5' primer. A template-switch 5' adaptor carrying 12 random nucleotides introduced a unique molecular identifier onto each TCR beta cDNA molecule. At least 3 million CDR3-containing paired-end reads were obtained from each sample. All of the RNA was converted into first-strand cDNA using the Mint cDNA synthesis kit, with a TRBC-specific oligonucleotide serving as the primer. Following uracil-DNA glycosylase treatment, a first 18-cycle PCR with universal primers M1SS and BC2_uni_R was performed on all cDNA. The original pipeline was this. Normalization of each sample was performed by random selection of 1 million high-quality reads, each carrying a distinct molecular identifier. Instead of being binned into consensus sequences, reads with shared molecular identifiers were discarded. MiTCR, run with a Q25 quality threshold and the strictest error-elimination algorithm, handled CDR3 identification, clonotype clustering and error correction. A nonparametric unseen species model with Euler transformation was used to estimate lower-bound total TCR beta diversity. The raw public reads went through TCRdb reprocessing: fastp at Q25, MiXCR clone calling, in-frame beta chains kept. Merged by CDR3 protein, the rows form single entries marked with the most common genes and DNA. TCRdb assigned the V and J calls; the authors' analysis was not used. This sample has 650,000 to 950,000 distinct CDR3 sequences in its table, and approximately 48% of those were observed once. Roughly 19% of the sample lies in the top ten.

The source of this sequence is a man aged 55 to 70 in good health. The specimen sequenced was blood. The chain employs TRBV20-1 and TRBJ2-5, with 13 bases matching TRBD2. With the DNA end fitting TRBJ2-7 better, the J assignment may be wrong. The CDR3: CSARDTSGGASYEQYF. The nucleotides read TGCAGTGCTAGGGATACTAGCGGGGGGGCATCGTACGAGCAGTACTTC.